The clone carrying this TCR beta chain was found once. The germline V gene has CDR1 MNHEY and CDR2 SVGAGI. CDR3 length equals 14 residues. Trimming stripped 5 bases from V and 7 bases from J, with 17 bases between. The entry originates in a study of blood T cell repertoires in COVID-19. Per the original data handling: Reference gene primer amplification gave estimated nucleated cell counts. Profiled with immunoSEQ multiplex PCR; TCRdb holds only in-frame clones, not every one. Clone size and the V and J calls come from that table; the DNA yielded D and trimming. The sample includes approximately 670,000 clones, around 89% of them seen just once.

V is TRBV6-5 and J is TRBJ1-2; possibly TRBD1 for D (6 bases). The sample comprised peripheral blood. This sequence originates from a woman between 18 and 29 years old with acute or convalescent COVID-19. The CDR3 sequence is CASSKQGLPVGYTF. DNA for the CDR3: TGTGCCAGCAGTAAACAGGGTCTTCCGGTTGGCTACACCTTC.